What follows is one T cell receptor (beta chain) and its context. Antigen unknown. The table came from immunoSEQ multiplex PCR; TCRdb's copy has only in-frame clones and leaves some out. The table records tens of thousands of clones, around 79% of them present only once. This sample stems from a study of radiotherapy plus CTLA-4 blockade in lung cancer. Study-wide context: In less than 20% of patients, objective responses were seen; 31% had disease control. Points from the study as a whole: Reports state that early shifts in blood T cell clones, with interferon-beta, best predicted response. Once radiotherapy plus ipilimumab had been given, TCR clones derived from tumor expanded in blood.

The ends lost 0 bases at V and 4 bases at J; junction bases unmatched: 17. CDR1 ENHRY and CDR2 SYGVKD come from the germline V gene. This CDR3 comprises 20 residues. Those patients who had chemo-refractory metastatic non-small-cell lung cancer were given focal radiation along with CTLA-4 blockade through ipilimumab. This TCR was sampled from a human donor with non-small cell lung cancer who had a complete response to radiotherapy plus ipilimumab. The rearrangement uses TRBV10-3 and TRBJ2-7, with 11 bases fitting TRBD2. The specimen was peripheral blood, collected from a patient treated with radiotherapy plus ipilimumab. CDR3 nucleotide sequence: TGTGCCATCAGTGAGTCTGAAGTAGCGGGAGGGTCCGCCCCCTTTTACGAGCAGTACGTC. Translating gives CAISESEVAGGSAPFYEQYV.